This T cell receptor beta chain was observed in a study of blood T cells in healthy people across ages. Sample-barcoded 5' priming and a J-beta primer mix drove a second PCR of about 6 to 12 cycles. TCRdb re-analysed the 5' RACE reads in MiXCR, keeping a single row per CDR3 protein. The sample consists of hundreds of thousands of distinct CDR3 sequences, 55% to 70% of them appearing once. The CDR3 loop spans 15 amino acids. Germline V gene sequence: CDR1 SGDLS, CDR2 YYNGEE. Losses at the gene ends were 0 bases for V and 3 bases for J; bases not matched to a gene: 3. The J gene is TRBJ2-1, the V gene TRBV9; 7 nucleotides agree with TRBD2. The clonotype comes from a man aged 30 to 45 in good health. Sequencing used blood. The CDR3: CASSVEGTNYNEQFF. The CDR3 DNA follows: TGTGCCAGCAGCGTAGAAGGGACTAACTACAATGAGCAGTTCTTC.